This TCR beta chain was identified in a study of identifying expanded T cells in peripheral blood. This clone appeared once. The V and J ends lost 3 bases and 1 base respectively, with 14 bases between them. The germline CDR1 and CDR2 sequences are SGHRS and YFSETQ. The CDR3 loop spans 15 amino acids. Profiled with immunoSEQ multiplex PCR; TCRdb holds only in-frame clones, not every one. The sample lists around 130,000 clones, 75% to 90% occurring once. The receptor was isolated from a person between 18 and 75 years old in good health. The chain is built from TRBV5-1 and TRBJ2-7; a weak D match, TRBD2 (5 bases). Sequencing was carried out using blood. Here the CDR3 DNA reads TGCGCCAGCAGCTCGTCCGGAGGACGGTCCTACGAGCAGTACTTC. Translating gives CASSSSGGRSYEQYF.